This T cell receptor beta chain was sequenced during a study of cytomegalovirus exposure and HLA in healthy donors. The method was immunoSEQ multiplex PCR; TCRdb's version includes in-frame clones alone and lacks a portion of them. This sample has some 64,000 clones; approximately 95% occur once, and the top ten carry 0.95% to 1.5%. CDR3 length: 17 residues. In germline, CDR1 is MNHNS, CDR2 SASEGT. Trimming at V came to 6 bases and at J to 7 bases, leaving 12 bases not matched to a gene. The rearrangement links TRBV6-1 to TRBJ2-1, with 13 bases lining up with TRBD2. Sequenced sample: PBMCs. The TCR comes from a young woman in good health and CMV-seronegative. In DNA, the CDR3 is TGTGCCAGCAGCGAACTACAGACTAGCGGGGGGTGGAATGAGCAGTTCTTC. Translation gives CASSELQTSGGWNEQFF.